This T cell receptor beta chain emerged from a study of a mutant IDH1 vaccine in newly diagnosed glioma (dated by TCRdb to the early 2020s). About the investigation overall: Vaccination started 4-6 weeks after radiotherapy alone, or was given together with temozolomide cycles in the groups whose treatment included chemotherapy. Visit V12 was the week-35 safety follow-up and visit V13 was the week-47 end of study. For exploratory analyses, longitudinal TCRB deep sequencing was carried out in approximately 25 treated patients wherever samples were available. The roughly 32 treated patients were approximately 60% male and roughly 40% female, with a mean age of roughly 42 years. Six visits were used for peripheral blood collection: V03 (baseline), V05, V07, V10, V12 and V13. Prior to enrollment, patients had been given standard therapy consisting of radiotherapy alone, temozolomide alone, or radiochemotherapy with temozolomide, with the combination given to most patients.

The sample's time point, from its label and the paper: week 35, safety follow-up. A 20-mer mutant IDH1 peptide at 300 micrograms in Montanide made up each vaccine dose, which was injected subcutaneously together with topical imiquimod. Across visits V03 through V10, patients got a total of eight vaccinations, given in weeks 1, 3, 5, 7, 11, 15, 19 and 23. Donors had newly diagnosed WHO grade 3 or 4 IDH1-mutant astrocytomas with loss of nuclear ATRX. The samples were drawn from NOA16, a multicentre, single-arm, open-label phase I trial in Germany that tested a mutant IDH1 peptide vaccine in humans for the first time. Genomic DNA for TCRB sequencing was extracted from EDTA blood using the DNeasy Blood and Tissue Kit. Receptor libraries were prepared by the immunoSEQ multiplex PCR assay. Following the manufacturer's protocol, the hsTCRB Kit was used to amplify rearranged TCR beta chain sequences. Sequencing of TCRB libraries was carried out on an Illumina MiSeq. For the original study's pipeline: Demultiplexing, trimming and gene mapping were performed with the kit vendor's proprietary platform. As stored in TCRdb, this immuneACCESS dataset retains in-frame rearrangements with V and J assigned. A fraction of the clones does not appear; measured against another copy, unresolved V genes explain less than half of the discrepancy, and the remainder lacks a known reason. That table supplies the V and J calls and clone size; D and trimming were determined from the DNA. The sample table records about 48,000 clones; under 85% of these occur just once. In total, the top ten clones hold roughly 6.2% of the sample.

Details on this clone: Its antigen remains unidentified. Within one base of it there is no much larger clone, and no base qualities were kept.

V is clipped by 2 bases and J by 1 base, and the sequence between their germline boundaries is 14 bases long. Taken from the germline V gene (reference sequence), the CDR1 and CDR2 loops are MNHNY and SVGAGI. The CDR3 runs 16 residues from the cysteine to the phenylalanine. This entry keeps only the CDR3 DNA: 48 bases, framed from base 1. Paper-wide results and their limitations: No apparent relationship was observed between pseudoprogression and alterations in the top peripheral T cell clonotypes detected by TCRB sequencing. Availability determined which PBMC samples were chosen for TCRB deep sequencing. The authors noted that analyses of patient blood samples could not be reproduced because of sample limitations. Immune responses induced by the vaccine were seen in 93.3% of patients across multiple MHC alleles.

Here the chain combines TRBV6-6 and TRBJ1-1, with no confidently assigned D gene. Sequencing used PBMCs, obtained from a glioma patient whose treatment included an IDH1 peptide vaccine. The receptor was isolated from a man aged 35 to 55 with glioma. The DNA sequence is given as TGTGCCAGCAGTTACCGTCCAGTGGCCGGGAACACTGAAGCTTTCTTT. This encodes CASSYRPVAGNTEAFF.